Each of the 10 T cell receptor beta chains below was sequenced from the same sample in a study of technical replicates of blood from a handful of donors (dated by TCRdb to about 2017). Library construction relied on the immunoSEQ multiplex PCR assay. This is the immuneACCESS table as TCRdb keeps it, with only in-frame sequences that have V and J called. A part of the clones is gone; compared with another copy, unresolved V genes explain less than half, and the rest is unexplained. In all, the sample holds approximately 75,000 clones, and around 95% of those were seen once. The ten largest clones capture roughly 0.4% of the sample. Specimen: T cells isolated from PBMCs. The receptors were gathered from a human donor in good health.

This clone appeared a single time. The rearrangement links TRBV30 to TRBJ1-4; 10 bases align to TRBD1. CDR3 length equals 13 residues. Germline V lookup: CDR1 GTSNPN, CDR2 SVGIG (reference sequence). Unmatched junction bases numbered 0, after V lost 5 bases and J lost 3 bases. The CDR3 region has the DNA TGTGCCTGGGGACAGGGGGCTAATGAAAAACTGTTTTTT. This gives the protein CAWGQGANEKLFF.

The chain recombines TRBV11-3 with TRBJ1-3; no clear D gene. Trimming shortened V by 4 bases and J by 7 bases, and 8 bases separated the two germline ends. CDR3 length: 12 residues. Germline V gene sequence: CDR1 SGHNT, CDR2 YENEEA. The chain's CDR3 is CASSYYSNTIYF. CDR3 bases: TGTGCCAGCAGCTACTATTCCAACACCATATATTTT.

The sample holds one count of this clone. V and J are TRBV5-3 and TRBJ2-3; D is ambiguous. TRBV5-3 is reported as an ORF; its role is uncertain. The V and J ends lost 6 bases and 3 bases respectively, with 23 bases between them. The CDR3 consists of 17 residues. CDR3 DNA sequence: TGTGCCAGAATCGCATCGCCCCGTTTCGTGAGTACAGATACGCAGTATTTT. Translation: CARIASPRFVSTDTQYF.

This chain links TRBV30 with TRBJ1-4; D not resolved. V was clipped by 1 base and J by 3 bases, with 9 bases between them. The CDR3 totals 14 residues. Germline CDR1 GTSNPN, CDR2 SVGIG (reference sequence). CDR3 sequence reads: CAWSAARANEKLFF. For the CDR3, the DNA is TGTGCCTGGAGTGCCGCGAGGGCTAATGAAAAACTGTTTTTT.

The V gene is TRBV6-6, the J gene TRBJ2-3, with 10 bases identical to TRBD2. Germline V gene data show CDR1 as MNHNY and CDR2 as SVGAGI (reference sequence). The CDR3 runs to 15 residues. The junction had 5 bases not matched to a gene; V was cut back by 6 bases and J by 2 bases. The CDR3 DNA sequence: TGTGCCAGCAGCCGGACTAGCGGAGCCACAGATACGCAGTATTTT. This codes for CASSRTSGATDTQYF.

Remarks on this clone: The sample contains more than one DNA sequence encoding this CDR3. The chain couples TRBV5-1 to TRBJ2-7; D call uncertain. From germline, CDR1 is SGHRS and CDR2 YFSETQ. CDR3 size: 12 residues. Trimming cost V 2 bases and J 3 bases, with 6 bases left between them. CDR3 region: CASSLDNYEQYF. CDR3 DNA: TGCGCCAGCAGCTTAGACAACTACGAGCAGTACTTC.

V gene TRBV25-1 combines with J gene TRBJ2-1, with 10 bases identical to TRBD2. This CDR3 spans 16 amino acids. V lost 0 bases and J lost 5; bases outside the gene matches: 4. CDR1 and CDR2 from the germline V gene are MGHDK and SYGVNS. CDR3 region: CASSEYGLAGDNEQFF. CDR3 in DNA: TGTGCCAGCAGTGAATATGGGCTAGCGGGAGACAATGAGCAGTTCTTC.

In DNA, the CDR3 is TGCAGCGTCCCGGGGGGGCCGGGAGCTTTCTTT. Protein: CSVPGGPGAFF. The V and J genes are TRBV29-1 and TRBJ1-1, with a possible D match to TRBD1 (6 bases). The CDR3 sequence is 11 residues long. The V and J ends lost 6 bases and 10 bases respectively, with 15 bases between them. Per germline, CDR1 SQVTM and CDR2 ANQGSEA.

The J gene is TRBJ2-1, the V gene TRBV11-3, with 9 bases that match TRBD2. The CDR3 has 14 amino acids. CDR1 is SGHNT and CDR2 is YENEEA in the germline V gene. V was clipped by 3 bases and J by 4 bases; unmatched bases: 1. The CDR3 reads CASSFSGSYNEQFF. In nucleotides, the CDR3 is TGTGCCAGCAGCTTTAGCGGGAGTTACAATGAGCAGTTCTTC.

This sequence joins TRBV5-6 and TRBJ1-1; D not resolved. The CDR3 sequence is 15 residues long. Deletions cut 0 bases from V and 1 base from J, with 10 bases between. Germline CDR1 SGHDT, CDR2 YYEEEE. The CDR3 bases are TGTGCCAGCAGCTTGGCCGGCAGGTGGAACACTGAAGCTTTCTTT. Residues: CASSLAGRWNTEAFF.